The source of this T cell receptor beta chain is a study of T cell changes during pregnancy in multiple sclerosis. Clones were read by immunoSEQ multiplex PCR, and TCRdb kept only the in-frame ones, dropping some. Of about 75,000 clones in the sample, about 90% were seen once. V lost 8 bases, J lost 2 bases, and 9 bases stayed unmatched. The length of the CDR3 is 14 residues. In germline, CDR1 is SGHVS, CDR2 FQNEAQ. Sequencing was performed on peripheral blood, taken in the first trimester of pregnancy. This chain joins TRBV7-8 and TRBJ2-7; TRBD1 aligns across 7 bases. The origin of this receptor is a female donor in good health, enrolled as a control in a pregnancy study. This chain's CDR3 is CASVIPTGAYEQYF. In DNA form, the CDR3 reads TGTGCCAGCGTTATCCCTACAGGGGCCTACGAGCAGTACTTC.